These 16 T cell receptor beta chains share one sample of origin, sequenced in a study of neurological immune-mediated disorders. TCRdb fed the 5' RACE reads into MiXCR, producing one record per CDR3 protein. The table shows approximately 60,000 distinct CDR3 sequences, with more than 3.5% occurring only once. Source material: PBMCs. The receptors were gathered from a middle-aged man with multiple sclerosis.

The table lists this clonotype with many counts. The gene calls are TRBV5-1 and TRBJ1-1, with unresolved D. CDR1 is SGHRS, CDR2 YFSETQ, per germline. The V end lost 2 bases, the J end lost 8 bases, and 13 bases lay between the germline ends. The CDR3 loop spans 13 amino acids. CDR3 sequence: CASSLFYEGEAFF. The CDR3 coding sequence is TGCGCCAGCAGCTTATTTTATGAGGGAGAAGCTTTCTTT.

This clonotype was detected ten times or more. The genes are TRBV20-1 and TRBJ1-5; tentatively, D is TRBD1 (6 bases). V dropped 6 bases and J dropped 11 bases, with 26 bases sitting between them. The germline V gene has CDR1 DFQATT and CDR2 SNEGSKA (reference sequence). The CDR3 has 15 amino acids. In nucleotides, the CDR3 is TGCAGTGCGTCTCGAGGACAGAGGTCGTATAGGTCCCAGCATTTT. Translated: CSASRGQRSYRSQHF.

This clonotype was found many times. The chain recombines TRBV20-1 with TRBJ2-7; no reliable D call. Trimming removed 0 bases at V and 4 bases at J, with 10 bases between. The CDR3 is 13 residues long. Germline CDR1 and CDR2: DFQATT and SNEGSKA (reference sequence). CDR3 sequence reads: CSARDEQSYEQYF. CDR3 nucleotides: TGCAGTGCTAGAGATGAACAGTCGTACGAGCAGTACTTC.

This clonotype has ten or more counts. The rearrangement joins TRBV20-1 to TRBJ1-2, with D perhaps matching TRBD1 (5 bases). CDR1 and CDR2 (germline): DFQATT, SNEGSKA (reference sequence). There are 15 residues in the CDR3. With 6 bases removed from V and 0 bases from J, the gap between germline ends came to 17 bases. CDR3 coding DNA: TGCAGTGCGCCCGTTGGGGGAGGCCCTAACTATGGCTACACCTTC. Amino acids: CSAPVGGGPNYGYTF.

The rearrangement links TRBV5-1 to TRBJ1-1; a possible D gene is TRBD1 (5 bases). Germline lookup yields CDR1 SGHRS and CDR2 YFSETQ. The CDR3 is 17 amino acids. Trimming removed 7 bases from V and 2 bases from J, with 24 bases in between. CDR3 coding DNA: TGCGCCAGCCGCAGCGATGGCCAGGGTCCCAAAAACACTGAAGCTTTCTTT. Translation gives CASRSDGQGPKNTEAFF.

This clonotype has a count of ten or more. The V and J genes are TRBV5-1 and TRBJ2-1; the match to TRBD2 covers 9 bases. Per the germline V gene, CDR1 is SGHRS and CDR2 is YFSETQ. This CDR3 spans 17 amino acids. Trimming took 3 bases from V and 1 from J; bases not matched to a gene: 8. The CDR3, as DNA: TGCGCCAGCAGCTCCGGTCTAGCGGGACATTCCTACAATGAGCAGTTCTTC. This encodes CASSSGLAGHSYNEQFF.

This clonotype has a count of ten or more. The CDR3 reads CASSVGDINYGYTF. CDR3 DNA: TGTGCCAGCAGCGTAGGGGACATCAACTATGGCTACACCTTC. The chain links TRBV9 to TRBJ1-2, with D possibly being TRBD1 (6 bases). The V and J ends lost 0 bases and 2 bases respectively, with 8 bases between them. Germline CDR1 reads SGDLS; CDR2 reads YYNGEE. The CDR3 is 14 amino acids.

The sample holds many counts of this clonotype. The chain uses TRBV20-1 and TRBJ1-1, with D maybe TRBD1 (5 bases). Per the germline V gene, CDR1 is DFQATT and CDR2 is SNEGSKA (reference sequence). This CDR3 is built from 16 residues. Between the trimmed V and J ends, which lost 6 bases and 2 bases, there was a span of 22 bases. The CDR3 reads CSAPNAGWGPNTEAFF. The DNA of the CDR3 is TGCAGTGCCCCAAACGCGGGGTGGGGACCTAACACTGAAGCTTTCTTT.

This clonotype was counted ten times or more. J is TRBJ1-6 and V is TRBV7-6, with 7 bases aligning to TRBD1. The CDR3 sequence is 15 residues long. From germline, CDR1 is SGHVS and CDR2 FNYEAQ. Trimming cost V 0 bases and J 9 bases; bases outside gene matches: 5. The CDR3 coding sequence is TGTGCCAGCAGCTTAGCGGCAGGGGGTGGTTCACCCCTCCACTTT. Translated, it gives CASSLAAGGGSPLHF.

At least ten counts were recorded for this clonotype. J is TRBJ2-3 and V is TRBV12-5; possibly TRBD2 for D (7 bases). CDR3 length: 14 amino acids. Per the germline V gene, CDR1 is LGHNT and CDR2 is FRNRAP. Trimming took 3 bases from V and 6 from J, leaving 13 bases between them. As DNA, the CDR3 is TGTGCTAGTGGTTTTTCGGCGGGGGCTGATACGCAGTATTTT. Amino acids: CASGFSAGADTQYF.

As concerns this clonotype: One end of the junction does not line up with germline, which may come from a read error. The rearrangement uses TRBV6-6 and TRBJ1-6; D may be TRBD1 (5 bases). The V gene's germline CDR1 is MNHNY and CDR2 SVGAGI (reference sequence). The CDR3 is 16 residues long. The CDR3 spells CASSYDDQGPNSPLNF. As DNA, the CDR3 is TGTGCCAGCAGTTACGACGATCAGGGCCCTAATTCACCCCTCAACTTT.

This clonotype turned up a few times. The CDR3 DNA reads TGCGCCAGCAGCCACCCGACAGGAGCCGTACGTGAAGCTTTCTTT. It yields the protein CASSHPTGAVREAFF. The chain recombines TRBV4-1 with TRBJ1-1; tentatively, D is TRBD1 (6 bases). CDR1 and CDR2 from the germline V gene are MGHRA and YSYEKL. V gave up 3 bases and J gave up 7 bases, with 18 bases separating them. This CDR3 is 15 amino acids long.

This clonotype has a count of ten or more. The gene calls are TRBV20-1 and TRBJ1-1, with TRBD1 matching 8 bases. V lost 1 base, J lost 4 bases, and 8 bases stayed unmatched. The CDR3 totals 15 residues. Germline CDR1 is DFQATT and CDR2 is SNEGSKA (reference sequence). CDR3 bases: TGCAGTGCTAGAGTTGGACAGGGTGTTTTCACTGAAGCTTTCTTT. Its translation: CSARVGQGVFTEAFF.

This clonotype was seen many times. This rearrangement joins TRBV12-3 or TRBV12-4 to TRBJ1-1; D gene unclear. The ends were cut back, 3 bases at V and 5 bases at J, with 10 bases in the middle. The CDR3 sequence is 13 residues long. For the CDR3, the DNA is TGTGCCAGCAGTTTTCGGGGTGGGACTGAAGCTTTCTTT. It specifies CASSFRGGTEAFF.

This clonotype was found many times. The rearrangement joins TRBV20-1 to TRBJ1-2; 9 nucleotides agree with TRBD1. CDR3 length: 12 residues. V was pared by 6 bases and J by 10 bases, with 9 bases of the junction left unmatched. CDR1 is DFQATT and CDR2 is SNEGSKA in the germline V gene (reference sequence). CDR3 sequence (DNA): TGCAGTGCCCCTCCGGGACAGGGACCCTACACCTTC. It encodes CSAPPGQGPYTF.

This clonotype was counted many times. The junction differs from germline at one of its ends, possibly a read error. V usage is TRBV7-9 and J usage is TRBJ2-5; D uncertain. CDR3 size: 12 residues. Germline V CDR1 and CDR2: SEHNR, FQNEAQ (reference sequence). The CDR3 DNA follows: TGTGCCAGCAGATTAGTTGGGGAGACCCAGTACTTC. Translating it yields CASRLVGETQYF. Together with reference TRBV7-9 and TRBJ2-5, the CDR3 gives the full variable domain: DTGVSQNPRHKITKRGQNVTFRCDPISEHNRLYWYRQTLGQGPEFLTYFQNEAQLEKSRLLSDRFSAERPKGSFSTLEIQRTEQGDSAMYLCASRLVGETQYFGPGTRLLVL.